This record covers a single T cell receptor (beta chain). The target antigen is unknown. The record originates from a study of blood T cells in healthy people across ages. The second PCR ran roughly 6 to 11 cycles with a sample-barcoded 5' primer and J-beta primers. A template-switch adaptor containing 12 random nucleotides labeled each cDNA molecule. TCRdb re-analysed the 5' RACE reads in MiXCR, keeping a single row per CDR3 protein. Among 650,000 to 950,000 distinct CDR3 sequences, under 55% were seen once, and the ten largest hold roughly 18%. The V gene end was trimmed by 7 bases and the J gene end by 7 bases; junction bases not matched to a gene: 17. The CDR3 runs to 16 residues. Germline values: CDR1 SEHNR, CDR2 FQNEAQ (reference sequence). Notes on the study in general: The percentage of naive T cells correlated strongly with TCR beta diversity. A roughly linear fall in TCR beta diversity per million T cells was seen with increasing age.

The chain has TRBV7-9 and TRBJ2-7, with 9 bases that match TRBD1. Input material: blood. The receptor was isolated from a man aged 55 to 69 in good health. CDR3 nucleotides: TGTGCCAGCACCCATTCCGGGACAGGGATGTACAATGAGCAGTACTTC. Translation gives CASTHSGTGMYNEQYF.